A single sample gave rise to the 32 T cell receptor beta chains below, sequenced in a study of OX40 agonist ivuxolimab in advanced cancers. The repertoire was sequenced with immunoSEQ multiplex PCR; TCRdb's copy has only in-frame clones and lacks some. The profile shows about 93,000 clones, about 92% of them singletons. The source material was CD4+ or CD8+ T cells sorted from blood, sampled in a trial of the OX40 agonist ivuxolimab. Receptors were obtained from an adult with an advanced solid tumor such as melanoma, head and neck, liver or kidney cancer.

This chain connects TRBV19 to TRBJ2-7; 13 bases map to TRBD2. This CDR3 spans 16 amino acids. The germline V gene encodes CDR1 LNHDA and CDR2 SQIVND (reference sequence). V lost 5 bases to trimming and J lost 1 base; unmatched junction nucleotides: 5. The CDR3 spells CASSFRLAGGSYEQYF. CDR3 DNA: TGTGCCAGTAGTTTCCGACTAGCGGGGGGTTCCTACGAGCAGTACTTC.

The sample holds one count of this clone. The V gene is TRBV5-1, the J gene TRBJ1-5; the D gene is possibly TRBD1 (5 bases). V was cut by 3 bases and J by 0 bases, with 16 bases left in between. The CDR3 length is 17 residues. Per germline, CDR1 SGHRS and CDR2 YFSETQ. The CDR3 coding sequence is TGCGCCAGCAGCTCTCGGGACGGACTGACTAGCAATCAGCCCCAGCATTTT. Translation: CASSSRDGLTSNQPQHF. Full variable domain (missing parts from reference TRBV5-1 and TRBJ1-5): KAGVTQTPRYLIKTRGQQVTLSCSPISGHRSVSWYQQTPGQGLQFLFEYFSETQRNKGNFPGRFSGRQFSNSRSEMNVSTLELGDSALYLCASSSRDGLTSNQPQHFGDGTRLSIL.

The CDR3 DNA reads as TGTGCCAGTAGTGAACTTCAGGGAAACACCATATATTTT. Amino acids: CASSELQGNTIYF. This chain connects TRBV19 to TRBJ1-3; D not resolved. With 5 bases removed from V and 4 bases from J, the gap between germline ends came to 9 bases. Germline V gene sequence: CDR1 LNHDA, CDR2 SQIVND (reference sequence). This CDR3 contains 13 residues.

The rearrangement links TRBV4-1 to TRBJ2-7; D possibly uses TRBD1 or TRBD2 (7 bases each). The CDR3 has 16 amino acids. CDR1 MGHRA and CDR2 YSYEKL come from the germline V gene. The germline V and J ends were trimmed by 4 bases and 6 bases, with 22 bases remaining between them. The CDR3 sequence is CASSLRGQGEGREQYF. The CDR3 DNA reads as TGCGCCAGCAGCCTGCGGGGTCAGGGGGAGGGCCGCGAGCAGTACTTC.

This clone has a single count. This CDR3 is CASVPAGSDSYEQYF. The CDR3 nucleotides are TGTGCCAGCGTCCCGGCGGGTAGCGACTCCTACGAGCAGTACTTC. This chain links TRBV6-1 with TRBJ2-7; D is perhaps TRBD2 (5 bases). From germline, CDR1 is MNHNS and CDR2 SASEGT. Deletions cut 8 bases from V and 0 bases from J, with 17 bases between. CDR3 size: 15 residues.

The V and J genes are TRBV7-8 and TRBJ2-5, with D uncertain. CDR1 SGHVS and CDR2 FQNEAQ come from the germline V gene. This CDR3 has 12 amino acids. The V gene lost 8 bases and the J gene lost 9 bases, with 16 bases spanning the gap. In nucleotides, the CDR3 is TGTGCCAGCGGGCAGACCCGTGAGGCCCAGTACTTC. Protein product: CASGQTREAQYF.

This chain joins TRBV5-1 and TRBJ1-5; a weak D match, TRBD1 (6 bases). The length of the CDR3 is 16 residues. Germline V lookup: CDR1 SGHRS, CDR2 YFSETQ. The V and J ends lost 4 bases and 0 bases respectively, with 14 bases between them. The CDR3 loop is CASSPRTAYSNQPQHF. The CDR3 DNA is TGCGCCAGCAGCCCCCGGACAGCATATAGCAATCAGCCCCAGCATTTT.

The chain joins TRBV30 to TRBJ2-1; 7 bases are shared with TRBD2. Trimming took 0 bases from V and 5 from J; bases not matched to a gene: 4. The CDR3 loop spans 14 amino acids. Germline V gives CDR1 GTSNPN, CDR2 SVGIG (reference sequence). The CDR3 sequence: CAWSVTSGNNEQFF. CDR3 nucleotides: TGTGCCTGGAGTGTAACCAGCGGGAACAATGAGCAGTTCTTC.

This clone was counted a single time. The V call is TRBV6-5, the J call TRBJ1-2; TRBD1 matches 8 bases. With 1 base clipped from V and 14 bases from J, the junction kept 6 bases outside the gene matches. The germline CDR1 and CDR2 sequences are MNHEY and SVGAGI. The CDR3 extends over 12 amino acids. Here the CDR3 reads CASSYYQGARTF. The DNA for the CDR3 is TGTGCCAGCAGTTACTATCAGGGGGCGCGAACCTTC.

This chain connects TRBV11-3 to TRBJ2-5; possibly TRBD1 for D (6 bases). Between the trimmed V and J ends, which lost 5 bases and 2 bases, there was a span of 15 bases. Germline CDR1 SGHNT, CDR2 YENEEA. The CDR3 extends over 15 amino acids. For the CDR3, the DNA is TGTGCCAGCAGCGTCACAGGGTTGCAGCAAGAGACCCAGTACTTC. This codes for CASSVTGLQQETQYF.

The chain uses TRBV6-1 and TRBJ2-3, with D unresolved. Germline assignment: CDR1 MNHNS and CDR2 SASEGT. The CDR3 runs to 14 residues. The V end lost 8 bases, the J end lost 2 bases, and 14 bases lay between the germline ends. CDR3 in amino acids: CASARTSTTDTQYF. In DNA form, the CDR3 reads TGTGCCAGCGCGAGGACCAGCACCACAGATACGCAGTATTTT.

The gene calls are TRBV2 and TRBJ1-1, with a possible D match to TRBD1 (5 bases). This CDR3 is 13 amino acids long. V was trimmed by 7 bases and J by 4 bases, leaving 13 bases between them. CDR1 is SNHLY and CDR2 is FYNNEI in the germline V gene. The CDR3 loop reads CASKQGRGTEAFF. CDR3 coding DNA: TGTGCCAGCAAGCAGGGTCGAGGCACTGAAGCTTTCTTT.

For this clone: This same CDR3 is encoded by further DNA sequences in the sample. The V gene is TRBV11-2, the J gene TRBJ1-2; 7 nucleotides match TRBD1. Germline assignment: CDR1 SGHAT and CDR2 FQNNGV. The CDR3 spans 14 residues. The V segment lost 1 base and the J segment 8 bases; nucleotides outside the gene matches: 7. The CDR3 protein is CASSLGQGGAGYTF. For the CDR3, the DNA is TGTGCCAGCAGCTTAGGGCAGGGGGGGGCGGGCTACACCTTC.

The V gene is TRBV15, the J gene TRBJ2-5, with 8 bases lining up with TRBD2. J was trimmed by 0 bases and V by 8 bases; bases with no gene match: 5. This CDR3 region has 14 residues. Germline V gene lookup returns CDR1 LNHNV and CDR2 YYDKDF (reference sequence). The CDR3 DNA follows: TGTGCCACCGGGAGCGGGGGAAACCAAGAGACCCAGTACTTC. Amino acids: CATGSGGNQETQYF. The full variable domain, rest sourced from reference TRBV15 and TRBJ2-5, is DAMVIQNPRYQVTQFGKPVTLSCSQTLNHNVMYWYQQKSSQAPKLLFHYYDKDFNNEADTPDNFQSRRPNTSFCFLDIRSPGLGDTAMYLCATGSGGNQETQYFGPGTRLLVL.

The genes are TRBV4-2 and TRBJ2-1; D unresolved. This CDR3 has 16 residues. Germline values: CDR1 LGHNA, CDR2 YNFKEQ. Trimming left V 4 bases short and J 0 bases short, with 13 bases between. CDR3 protein: CASSPDLGNSYNEQFF. In DNA, the CDR3 is TGTGCCAGCAGCCCAGATTTGGGGAACTCCTACAATGAGCAGTTCTTC.

The V gene is TRBV2, the J gene TRBJ2-1; 13 bases are a match to TRBD2. Unmatched junction bases numbered 5, after V lost 6 bases and J lost 6 bases. The V gene's germline CDR1 is SNHLY and CDR2 FYNNEI. The CDR3 length is 15 residues. CDR3 DNA sequence: TGTGCCAGCAGACCCACTAGCGGGGGGGGCAATGAGCAGTTCTTC. Translating it yields CASRPTSGGGNEQFF.

The chain carries TRBV2 and TRBJ1-5, with TRBD1 matching 7 bases. Germline V gene data show CDR1 as SNHLY and CDR2 as FYNNEI. J was trimmed by 2 bases and V by 6 bases; bases with no gene match: 7. The CDR3 runs 15 residues. The CDR3 protein is CASRPTGTGNQPQHF. The CDR3 DNA follows: TGTGCCAGCAGGCCGACAGGGACGGGCAATCAGCCCCAGCATTTT.

This chain links TRBV6-6 with TRBJ1-2; TRBD1 aligns across 7 bases. Germline V gives CDR1 MNHNY, CDR2 SVGAGI (reference sequence). The V segment lost 5 bases and the J segment 4 bases; nucleotides outside the gene matches: 4. The CDR3 has 13 amino acids. CDR3: CASSDRDSYGYTF. Written as DNA, the CDR3 is TGTGCCAGCAGTGACAGGGATAGCTATGGCTACACCTTC.

This clone was picked up one time. The chain's CDR3 is CASRFEGTYGEQYF. CDR3 in DNA: TGTGCCAGCAGGTTCGAAGGGACCTATGGCGAGCAGTACTTC. This chain links TRBV6-5 with TRBJ2-7, with D perhaps matching TRBD1 or TRBD2 (5 bases each). The CDR3 is 14 residues long. The germline V gene encodes CDR1 MNHEY and CDR2 SVGAGI. Trimming pared 6 bases from V and 6 bases from J, leaving 18 bases between.

This clone was counted a few times. The rearrangement uses TRBV6-1 and TRBJ1-4; D unresolved. The CDR3 spans 13 residues. Trimming left V 3 bases short and J 3 bases short, with 5 bases between. In germline, CDR1 is MNHNS, CDR2 SASEGT. CDR3 amino acids: CASSDASNEKLFF. The CDR3, as DNA: TGTGCCAGCAGTGATGCGTCTAATGAAAAACTGTTTTTT.

The chain is built from TRBV6-6 and TRBJ1-1, with TRBD1 as a possible D gene (5 bases). The V end lost 6 bases, the J end lost 7 bases, and 12 bases lay between the germline ends. CDR3 length equals 12 residues. CDR1 is MNHNY, CDR2 SVGAGI, per germline (reference sequence). CDR3: CASRREGDEAFF. As DNA, the CDR3 is TGTGCCAGCAGGAGGGAAGGGGATGAAGCTTTCTTT.

This chain links TRBV29-1 with TRBJ2-7, with D uncertain. Germline lookup yields CDR1 SQVTM and CDR2 ANQGSEA. The CDR3 contains 15 residues. V lost 3 bases and J lost 2, with 17 bases in between. The chain's CDR3 is CSVDDKGHHPYEQYF. In nucleotides, the CDR3 is TGCAGCGTTGACGATAAAGGGCACCATCCCTACGAGCAGTACTTC.

The genes are TRBV5-1 and TRBJ2-6, with D unclear. Trimming removed 2 bases from V and 0 bases from J, with 3 bases in between. The CDR3 consists of 14 residues. Germline V gene lookup returns CDR1 SGHRS and CDR2 YFSETQ. This CDR3 reads CASSLGSGANVLTF. Here the CDR3 DNA reads TGCGCCAGCAGCTTAGGCTCTGGGGCCAACGTCCTGACTTTC.

This clone was seen a single time. The rearrangement links TRBV2 to TRBJ1-1; no clear D. V lost 7 bases and J lost 0, with 18 bases in between. Per germline, CDR1 SNHLY and CDR2 FYNNEI. The CDR3 has 16 amino acids. CDR3 nucleotide sequence: TGTGCCAGCACCCTAGTAGGGAACCCCATGAACACTGAAGCTTTCTTT. It encodes CASTLVGNPMNTEAFF. Combining the CDR3 with reference TRBV2 and TRBJ1-1 gives the whole variable domain EPEVTQTPSHQVTQMGQEVILRCVPISNHLYFYWYRQILGQKVEFLVSFYNNEISEKSEIFDDQFSVERPDGSNFTLKIRSTKLEDSAMYFCASTLVGNPMNTEAFFGQGTRLTVV.

The chain's CDR3 is CSVGSGTSGFTGELFF. CDR3 coding DNA: TGCAGCGTAGGGAGCGGGACTAGCGGCTTCACCGGGGAGCTGTTTTTT. The chain is built from TRBV29-1 and TRBJ2-2; 11 bases agree with TRBD2. Germline V gene lookup returns CDR1 SQVTM and CDR2 ANQGSEA. V dropped 6 bases and J dropped 4; count of bases not matched to a gene: 10. The CDR3 is made up of 16 amino acids.

J is TRBJ2-2 and V is TRBV11-2, with 8 bases matching TRBD2. CDR1 SGHAT and CDR2 FQNNGV come from the germline V gene. This CDR3 region has 16 residues. J gave up 5 bases and V 4 bases, and 9 bases lay outside the gene matches. The DNA for the CDR3 is TGTGCCAGCAGCTCCAGCGGGGGCCCATATACCGGGGAGCTGTTTTTT. Protein: CASSSSGGPYTGELFF.

This sequence joins TRBV28 and TRBJ2-7, with 7 bases matching TRBD1. CDR3 size: 12 residues. The germline V gene has CDR1 MDHEN and CDR2 SYDVKM. J lost 6 bases, V lost 6 bases, and 5 bases had no gene match. CDR3 DNA sequence: TGTGCCAGCAGATCGACAGGGTTCGAGCAGTACTTC. Translated: CASRSTGFEQYF.

The chain links TRBV7-6 to TRBJ2-1, with D tentatively TRBD1 (5 bases). This CDR3 is built from 15 residues. V was shortened by 2 bases and J by 1 base, with 9 bases between the two germline ends. Germline lookup yields CDR1 SGHVS and CDR2 FNYEAQ. The CDR3 region is CASSLSTGSYNEQFF. The DNA of the CDR3 is TGTGCCAGCAGCTTAAGTACAGGATCCTACAATGAGCAGTTCTTC.

The rearrangement joins TRBV12-2 to TRBJ2-1; TRBD2 was called by the table and not checked on the DNA. TRBV12-2 is reported as a pseudogene. The CDR3 contains 17 residues. CDR3 sequence reads: CASRYAGWARSYNEQFF. CDR3 nucleotides: TGTGCAAGTCGCTATGCGGGGTGGGCCCGCTCCTACAATGAGCAGTTCTTC.

The V gene is TRBV10-3, the J gene TRBJ1-5; unclear D gene. This CDR3 is built from 15 residues. The V end was cut by 0 bases, the J end by 0 bases, with 6 bases between. Looked up from germline, CDR1 is ENHRY and CDR2 is SYGVKD. CDR3 amino acids: CAISESQSSNQPQHF. The CDR3 DNA reads as TGTGCCATCAGTGAGTCTCAATCTAGCAATCAGCCCCAGCATTTT.

The genes are TRBV5-4 and TRBJ1-1; weak D call: TRBD1 (5 bases). Trimming pared 5 bases from V and 0 bases from J, leaving 11 bases between. CDR1 SGHNT and CDR2 YYREEE come from the germline V gene (reference sequence). The CDR3 length is 14 residues. As DNA, the CDR3 is TGTGCCAGCAGAAGGGACGCCGTGAACACTGAAGCTTTCTTT. Protein product: CASRRDAVNTEAFF.

The gene calls are TRBV7-3 and TRBJ2-5; tentatively, D is TRBD2 (6 bases). Germline V gives CDR1 SGHTA, CDR2 FQGTGA. V lost 2 bases to trimming and J lost 2 bases, with 12 bases between them. This CDR3 has 15 residues. The CDR3 loop reads CASSLGGYSQETQYF. The CDR3 DNA is TGTGCCAGCAGCTTAGGAGGGTATTCACAAGAGACCCAGTACTTC.